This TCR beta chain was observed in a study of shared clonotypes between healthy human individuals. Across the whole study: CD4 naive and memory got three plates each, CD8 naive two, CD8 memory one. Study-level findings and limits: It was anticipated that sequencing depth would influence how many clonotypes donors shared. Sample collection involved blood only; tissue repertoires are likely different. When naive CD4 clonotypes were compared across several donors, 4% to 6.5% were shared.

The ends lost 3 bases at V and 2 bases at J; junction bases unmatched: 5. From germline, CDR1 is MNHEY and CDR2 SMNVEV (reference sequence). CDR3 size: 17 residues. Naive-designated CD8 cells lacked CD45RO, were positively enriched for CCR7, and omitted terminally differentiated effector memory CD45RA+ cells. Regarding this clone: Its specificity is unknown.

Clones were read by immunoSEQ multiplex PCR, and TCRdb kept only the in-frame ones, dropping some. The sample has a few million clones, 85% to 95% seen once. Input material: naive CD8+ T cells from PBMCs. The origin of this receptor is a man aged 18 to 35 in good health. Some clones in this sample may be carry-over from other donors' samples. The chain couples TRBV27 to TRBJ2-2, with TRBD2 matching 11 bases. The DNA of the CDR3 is TGTGCCAGCAGTTTGACTAGCGGGACTCGTAACACCGGGGAGCTGTTTTTT. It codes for CASSLTSGTRNTGELFF.